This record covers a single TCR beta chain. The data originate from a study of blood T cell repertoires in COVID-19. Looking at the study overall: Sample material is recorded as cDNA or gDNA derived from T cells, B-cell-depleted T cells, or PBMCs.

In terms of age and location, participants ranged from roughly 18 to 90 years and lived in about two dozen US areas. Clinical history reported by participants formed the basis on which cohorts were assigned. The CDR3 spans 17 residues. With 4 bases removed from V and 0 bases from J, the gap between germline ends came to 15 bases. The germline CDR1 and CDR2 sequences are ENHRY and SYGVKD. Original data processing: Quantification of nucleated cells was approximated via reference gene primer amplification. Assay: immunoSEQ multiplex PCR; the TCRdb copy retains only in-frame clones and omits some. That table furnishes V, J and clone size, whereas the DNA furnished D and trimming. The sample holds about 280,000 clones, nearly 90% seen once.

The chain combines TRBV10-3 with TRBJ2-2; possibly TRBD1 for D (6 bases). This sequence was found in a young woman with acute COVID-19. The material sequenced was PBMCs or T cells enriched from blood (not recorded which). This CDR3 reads CAISGTVYVANTGELFF. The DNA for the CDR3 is TGTGCCATCAGTGGGACAGTTTACGTCGCGAACACCGGGGAGCTGTTTTTT.